The entry that follows covers one T cell receptor beta chain sequence. What it recognizes is unknown. Clones were sequenced by immunoSEQ multiplex PCR, and TCRdb holds only the in-frame ones, with some missing. Among some 120,000 clones listed, approximately 84% were seen once. CDR1 and CDR2 (germline): SGHDT, YYEEEE. The CDR3 runs to 15 residues. J lost 6 bases, V lost 4 bases, and 8 bases had no gene match. This record belongs to a study of T cell responses to AZD1222 COVID-19 vaccine. Study observations and caveats: Repertoire sampling happened only post peak T cell response. Unmutated variant regions reportedly attract nearly half of all spike-specific TCRs. Possibly, clonal diversity was underestimated; donors were largely white British and included more females.

The sequenced sample was peripheral blood, obtained on day 0 of AZD1222 vaccination. This clonotype originated in an adult in good health. The chain is built from TRBV5-6 and TRBJ1-5; TRBD1 agrees at 9 bases. The CDR3 DNA reads as TGTGCCAGCAGCCTGGGACAGGGAGTCGGTCAGCCCCAGCATTTT. This codes for CASSLGQGVGQPQHF.